The present TCR beta chain was sequenced within a study of T cell clones after liver transplantation. Overall study context: Immunosuppression withdrawal was tried within 2 years after liver transplantation in this trial. At least one year of complete immunosuppression withdrawal without enzymes over twice normal defined tolerance. Samples came pre-transplant, pre-randomization before withdrawal, and post-randomization after withdrawal ended. Points from the study as a whole: Post-transplant, graft-donor-reactive CD4 TCRbeta sequences in blood dropped significantly in most of the 8 subjects.

Sequencing used immunoSEQ multiplex PCR; TCRdb keeps in-frame clones, though not all of them. The data show roughly 53,000 clones, around 70% seen once. As for this clone: Its antigen is as yet unknown.

The origin of this receptor is a human patient who received a liver transplant. The graft donor may have given rise to some T cells. The material sequenced was CD4+ T cells from blood, taken at the 22-month timepoint.

CDR3 nucleotides: TGTGCCAGCAGCTTAGATTCCCTAGTTGGGAACACTGAAGCTTTCTTT. The encoded protein is CASSLDSLVGNTEAFF. The V call is TRBV13, the J call TRBJ1-1; D is uncertain. Trimming removed 1 base at V and 1 base at J, with 13 bases between. CDR3 size: 16 residues. CDR1 is PRHDT and CDR2 is FYEKMQ in the germline V gene (reference sequence).